This entry describes one T cell receptor beta chain. The CDR3 covers 12 residues. CDR1 is MNHNS and CDR2 is SASEGT in the germline V gene. V was trimmed by 2 bases and J by 9 bases, leaving 8 bases between them. The data stem from a study of blood T cell repertoires in COVID-19. Study in general: Specimens from acute and convalescent COVID-19 originated in the United States, Italy and Spain. In each case, the material was cDNA or gDNA derived from T cells, B-cell-depleted T cells, or PBMCs.

The assay was immunoSEQ multiplex PCR, and TCRdb's table has in-frame clones only and misses some. The table records 85,000 to 95,000 clones, 60% to 80% of them present only once. The origin of this receptor is a woman aged 80 or over with acute or convalescent COVID-19. The source material was peripheral blood. This sequence joins TRBV6-1 and TRBJ2-1; D ambiguous. CDR3 region: CASSETGGEQFF. The CDR3 DNA follows: TGTGCCAGCAGTGAAACCGGTGGTGAGCAGTTCTTC.